The rows below give T cell receptor beta chains drawn from one sample of a study of OX40 agonist ivuxolimab in advanced cancers. The data were produced by immunoSEQ multiplex PCR, yet TCRdb's version contains in-frame clones alone and is incomplete. Here the sample spans 50,000 to 70,000 clones, 85% being singletons. Sequencing used CD4+ or CD8+ T cells sorted from blood, obtained in a trial of the OX40 agonist ivuxolimab. These receptors were collected from an adult with an advanced solid tumor such as melanoma, head and neck, liver or kidney cancer. Each CDR3 is given with its conserved first and last residue. D genes are given only for firm matches. Some rows have no size entry. The others give once, few or many, or a class for an expanded clone.

clone_size d_call j_call v_call cdr3_nt cdr3_aa
. . TRBJ2-5 TRBV4-3 TGCGCCAGCAGCCAAGATGTCAGCCAAGAGACCCAGTACTTC CASSQDVSQETQYF
. . TRBJ2-1 TRBV11-1 TGTGCCAGCAGCTTTCTCAGGGGAGAGGCCAATGAGCAGTTCTTC CASSFLRGEANEQFF
few . TRBJ1-4 TRBV18 TGTGCCAGCTCACCCCGCCCCAATGAAAAACTGTTTTTT CASSPRPNEKLFF
. . TRBJ2-2 TRBV7-9 TGTGCCAGCAGCTTAAAAGGGTGGGACACCGGGGAGCTGTTTTTT CASSLKGWDTGELFF
few TRBD2 TRBJ2-7 TRBV7-2 TGTGCCAGCAGCTTCGGACTAGCTACAGCCTACGAGCAGTACTTC CASSFGLATAYEQYF
. TRBD1 TRBJ2-7 TRBV11-2 TGTGCCAGCAGCCCCCGGACAGGGGACCGCTACGAGCAGTACTTC CASSPRTGDRYEQYF
. . TRBJ1-1 TRBV5-1 TGCGCCAGCAGCTTCCGGGCAGGGAATATGAACACTGAAGCTTTCTTT CASSFRAGNMNTEAFF
once . TRBJ2-7 TRBV28 TGTGCCAGCAGTCCTGGGGGTAGCTCCTACGAGCAGTACTTC CASSPGGSSYEQYF
. . TRBJ1-5 TRBV2 TGTGCCAGCAGTGTCCTGGGGGGAGTGGGCCAGCCCCAGCATTTT CASSVLGGVGQPQHF
. . TRBJ2-3 TRBV6-1 TGTGCCAGCAGTGTCGGCCCTCCTGGGAGTTCGCAGTATTTT CASSVGPPGSSQYF
. . TRBJ2-1 TRBV6-5 TGTGCCAGCACTGAACTAGCCTACAATGAGCAGTTCTTC CASTELAYNEQFF
. . TRBJ2-7 TRBV2 TGTGCCAGCAGGCCGGGCAGGGGTAGCTCCGAGCAGTACTTC CASRPGRGSSEQYF
. TRBD1 TRBJ1-2 TRBV6-1 TGTGCCAGCAGTGGGACAGGGAACTTTGACAACTATGGCTACACCTTC CASSGTGNFDNYGYTF
. . TRBJ1-1 TRBV14 TGTGCCAGCAGCCATAGAGGGACCACTGAAGCTTTCTTT CASSHRGTTEAFF
. TRBD2 TRBJ2-2 TRBV27 TGTGCCAGCAGCATGACTAGCGGGAGTATCGTCAGGGAGCTGTTTTTT CASSMTSGSIVRELFF
. . TRBJ1-4 TRBV29-1 TGCAGCGTCGCTCCGCCGGGACGAAGTGAAAAACTGTTTTTT CSVAPPGRSEKLFF
. . TRBJ2-6 TRBV7-9 TGTGCCAGCAGCTTAGCGCGGGGACCCTACTCTGGGGCCAACGTCCTGACTTTC CASSLARGPYSGANVLTF
. TRBD1 TRBJ1-6 TRBV30 TGTGCCTGGAATCCGGACAGGGTACGGAGTGGTTCACCCCTCCACTTT CAWNPDRVRSGSPLHF
. . TRBJ2-1 TRBV4-1 TGCGCCAGCAGCCAAGAAGCTTCAAGGAGCTCCTACAATGAGCAGTTCTTC CASSQEASRSSYNEQFF
. . TRBJ1-2 TRBV4-1 TGCGCCAGCAGCCTAAAAATCAAGACAGTGACCTATGGCTACACCTTC CASSLKIKTVTYGYTF
few . TRBJ1-5 TRBV6-6 TGTGCCAGCAGTTTAGGTTTGTATCAGCCCCAGCATTTT CASSLGLYQPQHF
. TRBD1 TRBJ2-7 TRBV15 TGTGCCACCAGCAGAAATATCGACAGGGGGGCCTACGAGCAGTACTTC CATSRNIDRGAYEQYF
. . TRBJ2-7 TRBV30 TGTGCCTGGAGTGTCGGAAGCGGTCCCTACGAGCAGTACTTC CAWSVGSGPYEQYF
. TRBD2 TRBJ2-5 TRBV4-1 TGCGCCAGCAGCCAAGAGGTACTAGCGGGAGGGCTCGGGGAGACCCAGTACTTC CASSQEVLAGGLGETQYF
. . TRBJ2-5 TRBV7-2 TGTGCCAGCAGCTTAGGTCCGGTGGGCGGCGGGGCGACCCAGTACTTC CASSLGPVGGGATQYF
once . TRBJ2-5 TRBV2 TGTGCCAGCAGCGGAAGAGGGGTTAGGGGGGAGACCCAGTACTTC CASSGRGVRGETQYF
. . TRBJ2-1 TRBV11-2 TGTGCCAGCAGCCCAGAAGGGGAGCAGTTCTTC CASSPEGEQFF
. TRBD1 TRBJ1-5 TRBV10-3 TGTGCCATCAGGGGGGGACAGGGGGACAATCAGCCCCAGCATTTT CAIRGGQGDNQPQHF
. . TRBJ2-3 TRBV4-3 TGCGCCAGCAGCCCGGGCGATAGCACAGATACGCAGTATTTT CASSPGDSTDTQYF
once TRBD1 TRBJ1-2 TRBV7-9 TGTGCCAGCAGCTCCACTAGGACAGGGTCCCGCCCCCGACTCTATGGCTACACCTTC CASSSTRTGSRPRLYGYTF
. . TRBJ2-1 TRBV6-5 TGTGCCAGCAGTTACTCGTTTGGGGGATTCAACAATGAGCAGTTCTTC CASSYSFGGFNNEQFF
. . TRBJ2-3 TRBV28 TGTGCCAGCAGTACTCAATACCCCGGAGATACGCAGTATTTT CASSTQYPGDTQYF
. . TRBJ1-2 TRBV7-9 TGTGCCAGCAGCTTGGGGACTAACTATGGCTACACCTTC CASSLGTNYGYTF
. TRBD2 TRBJ2-5 TRBV10-3 TGTGCCATCAGTTCTAGCGGGGGAGAAGAGACCCAGTACTTC CAISSSGGEETQYF
. TRBD2 TRBJ2-2 TRBV9 TGTGCCAGCAGCGTGGTCCCTAGCGGGGGAAAGACCGGGGAGCTGTTTTTT CASSVVPSGGKTGELFF
. . TRBJ2-1 TRBV15 TGTGCCACCAGCAGCGCCGGAGGTGTGCCCCAAAACTTCAGGCCCTACAATGAGCAGTTCTTC CATSSAGGVPQNFRPYNEQFF
. . TRBJ1-5 TRBV28 TGTGCCAGCAGGCAGGGTTACCAGCCCCAGCATTTT CASRQGYQPQHF
. TRBD1 TRBJ2-5 TRBV5-8 TGTGCCAGCAGCTCAGGACAGGGGGAAGAGACCCAGTACTTC CASSSGQGEETQYF
once TRBD1 TRBJ2-5 TRBV28 TGTGCCAGCAGTTTATGGGCCTTGGACAGGGATGCATGGGAGACCCAGTACTTC CASSLWALDRDAWETQYF
. TRBD1 TRBJ2-3 TRBV4-3 TGCGCCAGCAGCCAAGTTAGGGCAGGGGGCGGTGGAGATACGCAGTATTTT CASSQVRAGGGGDTQYF
few TRBD2 TRBJ2-7 TRBV18 TGTGCCAGCTCACCAGGCGGGAGACCCCCCTACGAGCAGTACTTC CASSPGGRPPYEQYF
. . TRBJ1-4 TRBV2 TGTGCCAGCAGTGGACTCAATGAAAAACTGTTTTTT CASSGLNEKLFF
. . TRBJ2-3 TRBV2 TGTGCCAGCAAGGCTAATCCTAGCACAGATACGCAGTATTTT CASKANPSTDTQYF
. . TRBJ2-7 TRBV18 TGTGCCAGCTCACCACAATACGAGCAGTACTTC CASSPQYEQYF
. TRBD2 TRBJ2-1 TRBV11-2 TGTGCCAGCAACCACTTAGCGGGGTACATCAATGAGCAGTTCTTC CASNHLAGYINEQFF
. . TRBJ2-1 TRBV11-2 TGTGCCAGCAGCTTAGGCCAGGGGGGTTACAATGAGCAGTTCTTC CASSLGQGGYNEQFF
. . TRBJ2-5 TRBV5-1 TGCGCCAGCAGAGTGGCGGAGACAACAACGACCCAGTACTTC CASRVAETTTTQYF
few TRBD1 TRBJ2-7 TRBV5-4 TGTGCCAGCAGAAACCGGGACAGGGTCACCTACGAGCAGTACTTC CASRNRDRVTYEQYF
. . TRBJ1-3 TRBV25-1 TGTGCCAGCAGTGAGACTGCAGGGATAGGAAACACCATATATTTT CASSETAGIGNTIYF
. TRBD2 TRBJ2-5 TRBV27 TGTGCCAGCAGTTTGACTAGCGGGCTTATCCAAGAGACCCAGTACTTC CASSLTSGLIQETQYF